The 27 T cell receptor beta chains given below trace back to one sample, sequenced in a study of shared clonotypes between healthy human individuals. Generated by immunoSEQ multiplex PCR, the TCRdb table keeps only in-frame clones and is missing some. The sample has 780,000 or so clones, around 77% seen once. Sequenced sample: memory CD4+ T cells sorted from blood. Documented subset: CD45RA-negative fraction. The receptors shown here come from a woman aged 30 to 39 in good health.

The chain is built from TRBV2 and TRBJ2-3; D may be TRBD2 (5 bases). The CDR3 sequence is 15 residues long. V lost 7 bases and J 2 bases, leaving 16 bases between the germline ends. The V gene's germline CDR1 is SNHLY and CDR2 FYNNEI. CDR3 amino acids: CASTLLASLTDTQYF. The CDR3 DNA follows: TGTGCCAGCACCCTCTTAGCTAGCCTCACAGATACGCAGTATTTT.

V usage is TRBV5-6 and J usage is TRBJ1-5; no firm D call. The V end lost 0 bases, the J end lost 3 bases, and 4 bases lay between the germline ends. Germline CDR1 reads SGHDT; CDR2 reads YYEEEE. The CDR3 runs 13 residues. DNA for the CDR3: TGTGCCAGCAGCTTGGGTTTCAATCAGCCCCAGCATTTT. Its translation: CASSLGFNQPQHF. The whole variable domain, remainder taken from reference TRBV5-6 and TRBJ1-5, is DAGVTQSPTHLIKTRGQQVTLRCSPKSGHDTVSWYQQALGQGPQFIFQYYEEEERQRGNFPDRFSGHQFPNYSSELNVNALLLGDSALYLCASSLGFNQPQHFGDGTRLSIL.

This clone was seen a handful of times. The chain recombines TRBV6-1 with TRBJ2-3; 9 positions agree with TRBD2. V shed 5 bases and J 6 bases; nucleotides not matched to a gene: 6. Looked up from germline, CDR1 is MNHNS and CDR2 is SASEGT. The CDR3 is 14 amino acids. CDR3 region: CASSPREGRDTQYF. The CDR3 nucleotides are TGTGCCAGCAGTCCGCGGGAGGGCCGGGATACGCAGTATTTT.

About this clone: Other DNA sequences in this sample translate to the same CDR3. The chain has TRBV5-1 and TRBJ1-5; a possible D gene is TRBD1 (5 bases). V lost 0 bases and J 0 bases, leaving 7 bases between the germline ends. CDR1 and CDR2 (germline): SGHRS, YFSETQ. The CDR3 has 15 residues. CDR3 DNA: TGCGCCAGCAGCTTGGCCGGGGCTAGCAATCAGCCCCAGCATTTT. It is translated as CASSLAGASNQPQHF.

V gene TRBV2 combines with J gene TRBJ2-5, with D perhaps matching TRBD1 (8 bases). The CDR3 is 15 amino acids. The ends were cut back, 5 bases at V and 5 bases at J, with 18 bases in the middle. Germline CDR1 reads SNHLY; CDR2 reads FYNNEI. The CDR3 loop is CASSPGQGAGETQYF. The CDR3 DNA sequence: TGTGCCAGCAGTCCCGGACAGGGAGCGGGGGAGACCCAGTACTTC.

The table lists this clone with a count of one. This chain joins TRBV6-1 and TRBJ1-1; no definite D call. The CDR3 sequence is 10 residues long. V lost 7 bases, J lost 10 bases, and 10 bases lay in between. Germline values: CDR1 MNHNS, CDR2 SASEGT. The CDR3 DNA reads as TGTGCCAGCACCCCCGGGAGAGCTTTCTTT. Its protein is CASTPGRAFF.

The V and J genes are TRBV7-9 and TRBJ1-2; TRBD1 agrees at 8 bases. Germline CDR1 reads SEHNR; CDR2 reads FQNEAQ (reference sequence). The CDR3 contains 15 residues. Trimming removed 5 bases from V and 4 bases from J; junction bases left unmatched: 9. This CDR3 is CASSLQGAGGYGYTF. CDR3 DNA: TGTGCCAGCAGCCTCCAGGGGGCCGGTGGCTATGGCTACACCTTC.

The CDR3, as DNA: TGTGCCAGCAGGGCGGGAGGGCCCTACGAGCAGTACTTC. This translates into CASRAGGPYEQYF. This chain joins TRBV27 and TRBJ2-7; 9 nucleotides agree with TRBD2. Germline CDR1 MNHEY, CDR2 SMNVEV (reference sequence). With V trimmed by 6 bases and J by 2 bases, 2 bases remained unmatched. The CDR3 runs 13 residues.

The V and J genes are TRBV10-3 and TRBJ2-3; no definite D call. V was trimmed by 8 bases and J by 4 bases, leaving 4 bases between them. Germline-derived CDR1 and CDR2 are ENHRY and SYGVKD. The CDR3 covers 10 residues. CDR3 residues: CAIGADTQYF. The CDR3 bases are TGTGCCATCGGGGCAGATACGCAGTATTTT.

The genes are TRBV13 and TRBJ2-1; D is uncertain. The CDR3 runs 12 residues. The ends were cut back, 2 bases at V and 6 bases at J, with 5 bases in the middle. The germline V gene has CDR1 PRHDT and CDR2 FYEKMQ (reference sequence). The CDR3: CASSLWANEQFF. The DNA for the CDR3 is TGTGCCAGCAGCTTATGGGCCAATGAGCAGTTCTTC.

This chain links TRBV7-9 with TRBJ2-7, with D possibly TRBD2 on 6 matching bases. The ends were cut back, 7 bases at V and 2 bases at J, with 12 bases in the middle. The CDR3 loop spans 13 amino acids. CDR1 and CDR2 (germline): SEHNR, FQNEAQ (reference sequence). CDR3 sequence (DNA): TGTGCCAGCACCAACTCGGGGGCCTACGAGCAGTACTTC. It codes for CASTNSGAYEQYF.

This clone came up many times. V is TRBV2 and J is TRBJ1-5; perhaps TRBD1 as D (6 bases). The CDR3 runs to 15 residues. CDR1 and CDR2 (germline): SNHLY, FYNNEI. V lost 7 bases, J lost 5 bases, and 18 bases lay in between. CDR3 sequence reads: CASNRAPAPDQPQHF. The CDR3 DNA follows: TGTGCCAGCAACAGGGCCCCAGCCCCAGATCAGCCCCAGCATTTT.

This chain uses TRBV19 with TRBJ1-5; D remains ambiguous. Germline assignment: CDR1 LNHDA and CDR2 SQIVND (reference sequence). Trimming removed 8 bases at V and 4 bases at J, with 12 bases between. The length of the CDR3 is 13 residues. The CDR3 protein is CASEYGGNQPQHF. The CDR3 DNA reads as TGTGCCAGTGAGTACGGAGGGAATCAGCCCCAGCATTTT. Full variable domain (missing parts from reference TRBV19 and TRBJ1-5): DGGITQSPKYLFRKEGQNVTLSCEQNLNHDAMYWYRQDPGQGLRLIYYSQIVNDFQKGDIAEGYSVSREKKESFPLTVTSAQKNPTAFYLCASEYGGNQPQHFGDGTRLSIL.

The genes are TRBV5-4 and TRBJ2-5; the D is unclear. V lost 2 bases, J lost 2 bases, and 10 bases lay in between. Looked up from germline, CDR1 is SGHNT and CDR2 is YYREEE (reference sequence). This CDR3 region has 14 residues. The CDR3 coding sequence is TGTGCCAGCAGCTTATGGACGCTTCAAGAGACCCAGTACTTC. Its translation is CASSLWTLQETQYF.

This chain links TRBV2 with TRBJ2-5; D is ambiguous. Per germline, CDR1 SNHLY and CDR2 FYNNEI. The CDR3 length is 14 residues. Trimming took 4 bases from V and 1 from J, leaving 10 bases between them. Here the CDR3 DNA reads TGTGCCAGCAGTGGAGAGCAGATCCAAGAGACCCAGTACTTC. Translated: CASSGEQIQETQYF.

This clone was seen a handful of times. V gene TRBV5-4 combines with J gene TRBJ2-5; a weak D match, TRBD1 (5 bases). This CDR3 region has 13 residues. Germline values: CDR1 SGHNT, CDR2 YYREEE (reference sequence). Trimming left V 7 bases short and J 7 bases short, with 17 bases between. The CDR3 DNA sequence: TGTGCCAGCGGGGTCACGACTCAGGGGACCCAGTACTTC. Protein: CASGVTTQGTQYF.

V is TRBV7-9 and J is TRBJ2-5; D is perhaps TRBD2 (6 bases). The CDR3 runs 15 residues. With 4 bases removed from V and 4 bases from J, the gap between germline ends came to 16 bases. Germline CDR1 and CDR2: SEHNR and FQNEAQ (reference sequence). This CDR3 is CASSYSLEGGETQYF. CDR3 bases: TGTGCCAGCAGCTACAGTCTGGAGGGTGGAGAGACCCAGTACTTC.

The gene calls are TRBV4-1 and TRBJ2-5; D is unresolved. Trimming took off 0 bases at V and 5 bases at J, with 10 bases between the two ends. This CDR3 is 14 amino acids long. From germline, CDR1 is MGHRA and CDR2 YSYEKL. The CDR3 DNA reads as TGCGCCAGCAGCCAAGAACCCCCCCGTGAGACCCAGTACTTC. This translates into CASSQEPPRETQYF.

Points on this clone: Other DNA sequences in the same sample also yield this CDR3. The genes are TRBV28 and TRBJ2-7; D unclear. The V gene lost 3 bases and the J gene lost 2 bases, with 8 bases spanning the gap. The CDR3 consists of 13 residues. Germline V gene sequence: CDR1 MDHEN, CDR2 SYDVKM. The CDR3 coding sequence is TGTGCCAGCAGTTTGACTGGAGCCTACGAGCAGTACTTC. Its translation is CASSLTGAYEQYF.

This clone has just one count. This rearrangement joins TRBV6-6 to TRBJ2-3; possible D gene TRBD2, 5 bases. V gave up 6 bases and J gave up 2 bases, with 15 bases separating them. In germline, CDR1 is MNHNY, CDR2 SVGAGI (reference sequence). This CDR3 has 15 residues. The CDR3 protein is CASSLSGTNTDTQYF. The CDR3 DNA reads TGTGCCAGCAGCTTAAGCGGAACCAACACAGATACGCAGTATTTT.

This chain joins TRBV5-6 and TRBJ1-5, with 7 bases lining up with TRBD1. The germline CDR1 and CDR2 sequences are SGHDT and YYEEEE. CDR3 length: 17 amino acids. J lost 5 bases, V lost 4 bases, and 15 bases had no gene match. The CDR3 DNA is TGTGCCAGCAGCCCGAAGCCCCGAGGGACAGACTATCAGCCCCAGCATTTT. Its translation is CASSPKPRGTDYQPQHF.

This clone was seen a single time. The chain is built from TRBV19 and TRBJ1-5; 9 bases line up with TRBD1. Germline values: CDR1 LNHDA, CDR2 SQIVND (reference sequence). The CDR3 totals 15 residues. V was pared by 7 bases and J by 4 bases, with 8 bases of the junction left unmatched. CDR3 loop: CASITGQGRNQPQHF. In DNA, the CDR3 is TGTGCCAGTATTACGGGACAGGGACGGAATCAGCCCCAGCATTTT.

The CDR3 region is CASSYRGTTYEQYF. For the CDR3, the DNA is TGTGCCAGCAGTTACAGGGGAACCACCTACGAGCAGTACTTC. V is TRBV6-5 and J is TRBJ2-7; tentative D call: TRBD1 (5 bases). V lost 2 bases to trimming and J lost 2 bases, with 10 bases between them. This CDR3 has 14 amino acids. Germline V gene sequence: CDR1 MNHEY, CDR2 SVGAGI.

The chain links TRBV18 to TRBJ2-6, with D uncertain. Per germline, CDR1 KGHSH and CDR2 LQKENI. V lost 5 bases, J lost 0 bases, and 8 bases lay in between. The CDR3 sequence is 15 residues long. CDR3 loop: CASSYGNSGANVLTF. The DNA of the CDR3 is TGTGCCAGCTCATACGGAAACTCTGGGGCCAACGTCCTGACTTTC.

The rearrangement links TRBV21-1 to TRBJ1-4. TRBV21-1 is annotated as a pseudogene. CDR3 length: 14 amino acids. Here the CDR3 DNA reads TGTGCCAGCAGCAAAGGGCCCGAAGGAGAAAAACTGTTTTTT. This gives the protein CASSKGPEGEKLFF.

The rearrangement links TRBV13 to TRBJ2-2, with D possibly TRBD1 on 5 matching bases. CDR3 size: 17 residues. Germline CDR1 is PRHDT and CDR2 is FYEKMQ (reference sequence). V lost 0 bases, J lost 1 base, and 12 bases lay in between. CDR3: CASSLGSQGWNTGELFF. The CDR3 coding sequence is TGTGCCAGCAGCTTAGGCTCTCAGGGTTGGAACACCGGGGAGCTGTTTTTT.

The genes are TRBV28 and TRBJ1-3; D is undetermined. The V end was cut by 1 base, the J end by 0 bases, with 10 bases between. The CDR3 extends over 16 amino acids. Germline V gene sequence: CDR1 MDHEN, CDR2 SYDVKM. CDR3: CASSLSGPVSGNTIYF. Here the CDR3 DNA reads TGTGCCAGCAGTTTATCTGGACCGGTCTCTGGAAACACCATATATTTT.